Listed below are T cell receptor beta chains from one sample, sequenced in a study of cytomegalovirus exposure and HLA in healthy donors. Here immunoSEQ multiplex PCR was the method, and the copy in TCRdb shows in-frame clones only, minus some. The sample totals tens of thousands of clones. The specimen sequenced was PBMCs. The receptors were gathered from a young woman in good health and CMV-seronegative. Both conserved end residues are trimmed from each CDR3.

AWPEEGTDTQY | TRBJ2-3 | 11 | TRBV30
ASSSDRRGEKLF | TRBJ1-4 | 12 | TRBV11-3
ASSPRDRPKQY | TRBJ2-7 | 11 | TRBV19
ASSYTGSGRDNEQF | TRBJ2-1 | 14 | TRBV6-5
ASSNSGFNTGELF | TRBJ2-2 | 13 | TRBV2
ASSPTGGVSTGELF | TRBJ2-2 | 14 | TRBV4-1
ASSLGQGVTGELF | TRBJ2-2 | 13 | TRBV7-2
ASSLAAEETQY | TRBJ2-5 | 11 | TRBV6-5
ASSLRFFGGTGELF | TRBJ2-2 | 14 | TRBV7-2
ASRDQGSDYEQY | TRBJ2-7 | 12 | TRBV6-6
ASSIGTATDTQY | TRBJ2-3 | 12 | TRBV19
ASSEVHTIEETQY | TRBJ2-5 | 13 | TRBV6-1
ASSLTDFNQPQH | TRBJ1-5 | 12 | TRBV7-2
ASSFGPSLTGSTGELF | TRBJ2-2 | 16 | TRBV5-1
ASSDQGFQPQH | TRBJ1-5 | 11 | TRBV6-1
ASSLDRVNTEAF | TRBJ1-1 | 12 | TRBV5-6
AWSGTGGFAANEQF | TRBJ2-1 | 14 | TRBV30
AWSEGVTYEQY | TRBJ2-7 | 11 | TRBV30
AWSGQVNTEAF | TRBJ1-1 | 11 | TRBV30
AWAPSGGEQF | TRBJ2-1 | 10 | TRBV30
ASSYSTGKETQY | TRBJ2-5 | 12 | TRBV6-5
ASSDRGSGANVLT | TRBJ2-6 | 13 | TRBV2
ASRQPEGGYT | TRBJ1-2 | 10 | TRBV6-5